This record covers a single T cell receptor (beta chain). Only in-frame clones appear in the TCRdb table, and some are missing; sequencing was by immunoSEQ multiplex PCR. This table holds 15,000 to 20,000 clones, roughly 84% found once. This sample is part of a study of technical replicates of blood from a few donors. The CDR3 loop spans 15 amino acids. Trimming removed 3 bases from V and 1 base from J, with 13 bases in between. CDR1 and CDR2 from the germline V gene are MNHEY and SVGAGI. The sequencing sample was made of PBMCs. The sequence came from a human donor in good health. The V call is TRBV6-5, the J call TRBJ2-7; the D gene is possibly TRBD1 (7 bases). The CDR3, as DNA: TGTGCCAGCAGTTATTCGACAGGGAGGTCCTACGAGCAGTACTTC. Its translation is CASSYSTGRSYEQYF.